Below, 26 T cell receptor beta chains from the same sample are listed, as sequenced in a study of blood T cell repertoires in COVID-19 (dated by TCRdb to 2018 to 2021). Library creation used the immunoSEQ multiplex PCR assay. This is the immuneACCESS table as TCRdb keeps it, with only in-frame sequences that have V and J called. A part of the clones is gone; compared with another copy, unresolved V genes explain less than half, and the rest is unexplained. This sample has roughly 280,000 clones in its table, and 70% to 90% of those were observed once. 3.5% to 5.5% of the sample rests with the top ten. The sample was peripheral blood. The receptors were gathered from a man in his 60s who had recovered from COVID-19.

V is TRBV5-1 and J is TRBJ2-1, with D maybe TRBD2 (6 bases). Trimming removed 5 bases at V and 9 bases at J, with 21 bases between. Germline assignment: CDR1 SGHRS and CDR2 YFSETQ. The CDR3 totals 15 residues. As DNA, the CDR3 is TGCGCCAGCAGTAGCTCGGGGGAAAGACTGAGTGAGCAGTTCTTC. Its translation: CASSSSGERLSEQFF. Supplemented by reference TRBV5-1 and TRBJ2-1, the full variable domain reads KAGVTQTPRYLIKTRGQQVTLSCSPISGHRSVSWYQQTPGQGLQFLFEYFSETQRNKGNFPGRFSGRQFSNSRSEMNVSTLELGDSALYLCASSSSGERLSEQFFGPGTRLTVL.

The CDR3 DNA reads TGTGCCAGCAGCTTACAGGGGGTAAATAATTCACCCCTCCACTTT. Encoded protein: CASSLQGVNNSPLHF. J is TRBJ1-6 and V is TRBV5-5, with 8 positions matching TRBD1. The CDR3 is 15 amino acids. Germline-derived CDR1 and CDR2 are SGHKS and YYEKEE (reference sequence). V gave up 2 bases and J gave up 5 bases; unmatched junction bases: 3.

This clone was recorded once. The chain couples TRBV5-4 to TRBJ1-1; D perhaps matches TRBD1 (6 bases). Germline assignment: CDR1 SGHNT and CDR2 YYREEE (reference sequence). V was clipped by 2 bases and J by 1 base, with 12 bases between them. The CDR3 contains 15 residues. The CDR3 coding sequence is TGTGCCAGCAGCTTACCGGGACAAAGGAACACTGAAGCTTTCTTT. It encodes CASSLPGQRNTEAFF. Based on the CDR3 plus reference TRBV5-4 and TRBJ1-1, the full variable domain is ETGVTQSPTHLIKTRGQQVTLRCSSQSGHNTVSWYQQALGQGPQFIFQYYREEENGRGNFPPRFSGLQFPNYSSELNVNALELDDSALYLCASSLPGQRNTEAFFGQGTRLTVV.

J is TRBJ1-1 and V is TRBV7-9, with 9 bases fitting TRBD1. With V trimmed by 5 bases and J by 5 bases, 9 bases remained unmatched. The CDR3 extends over 15 amino acids. Germline loops: CDR1 SEHNR, CDR2 FQNEAQ (reference sequence). The CDR3 region has the DNA TGTGCCAGCAGCCAAACCCGGACAGGGGAAACTGAAGCTTTCTTT. Translated: CASSQTRTGETEAFF.

J is TRBJ1-5 and V is TRBV12-3 or TRBV12-4, with TRBD1 matching over 7 bases. This CDR3 has 13 amino acids. The junction had 5 bases not matched to a gene; V was cut back by 6 bases and J by 6 bases. The CDR3 bases are TGTGCCAGCAGGGTGACAGGGAGTCAGCCCCAGCATTTT. Translation gives CASRVTGSQPQHF.

The J gene is TRBJ2-1, the V gene TRBV9; 9 bases align to TRBD1. The germline CDR1 and CDR2 sequences are SGDLS and YYNGEE. Losses at the gene ends were 0 bases for V and 8 bases for J; bases not matched to a gene: 9. The CDR3 has 16 residues. CDR3 loop: CASSVGVTGGGDEQFF. The CDR3 DNA reads as TGTGCCAGCAGCGTAGGAGTGACAGGGGGAGGAGATGAGCAGTTCTTC.

The chain combines TRBV27 with TRBJ2-2; 7 bases match TRBD2. The V segment lost 3 bases and the J segment 1 base; nucleotides outside the gene matches: 2. This CDR3 is 15 amino acids long. CDR1 and CDR2 (germline): MNHEY, SMNVEV (reference sequence). The CDR3 DNA follows: TGTGCCAGCAGTTTCCTAGCGGTGAACACCGGGGAGCTGTTTTTT. This gives the protein CASSFLAVNTGELFF.

The chain links TRBV6-6 to TRBJ1-4, with TRBD1 matching over 7 bases. Germline CDR1 MNHNY, CDR2 SVGAGI (reference sequence). The CDR3 totals 17 residues. Losses at the gene ends were 5 bases for V and 0 bases for J; bases not matched to a gene: 9. The CDR3, as DNA: TGTGCCAGCAGTCTCAGGACAGGTTTAACAACTAATGAAAAACTGTTTTTT. Its protein product is CASSLRTGLTTNEKLFF.

The chain has TRBV5-1 and TRBJ2-1; TRBD1 might be the D (5 bases). V was pared by 2 bases and J by 0 bases, with 15 bases between. CDR3 length: 17 amino acids. The germline CDR1 and CDR2 sequences are SGHRS and YFSETQ. The CDR3 here is CASSFGSQASSYNEQFF. DNA of the CDR3: TGCGCCAGCAGCTTTGGTTCACAGGCCAGCTCCTACAATGAGCAGTTCTTC.

The chain employs TRBV2 and TRBJ2-7; weak D call: TRBD2 (5 bases). This CDR3 contains 15 residues. CDR1 and CDR2 (germline): SNHLY, FYNNEI. The V and J ends lost 10 bases and 1 base respectively, with 20 bases between them. CDR3 sequence: CATTTGRGGSYEQYF. CDR3 in DNA: TGTGCCACTACTACGGGGAGAGGCGGATCCTACGAGCAGTACTTC.

The chain combines TRBV4-1 with TRBJ1-3; D perhaps matches TRBD1 (6 bases). Trimming pared 0 bases from V and 1 base from J, leaving 19 bases between. This CDR3 region has 19 residues. Germline assignment: CDR1 MGHRA and CDR2 YSYEKL. CDR3 sequence reads: CASSQDWAGDTTSGNTIYF. The CDR3 DNA follows: TGCGCCAGCAGCCAAGATTGGGCTGGGGACACAACTTCTGGAAACACCATATATTTT.

This clone appeared a single time. This chain joins TRBV2 and TRBJ2-7; D is unresolved. CDR1 is SNHLY, CDR2 FYNNEI, per germline. This CDR3 comprises 13 residues. The ends were cut back, 4 bases at V and 1 base at J, with 8 bases in the middle. The CDR3 sequence: CASSGARSYEQYF. Here the CDR3 DNA reads TGTGCCAGCAGTGGGGCCAGGTCCTACGAGCAGTACTTC.

This clone occurred a few times. The genes are TRBV2 and TRBJ2-1; TRBD2 matches 13 bases. CDR1 is SNHLY, CDR2 FYNNEI, per germline. The CDR3 is 16 amino acids. The V and J ends lost 3 bases and 3 bases, in that order; junction bases with no gene match: 2. Written as DNA, the CDR3 is TGTGCCAGCAGTGAGGGACTAGCGGGGTACTACAATGAGCAGTTCTTC. It translates to CASSEGLAGYYNEQFF.

This clone was seen once. The chain uses TRBV5-4 and TRBJ2-1, with TRBD2 identical over 7 bases. The length of the CDR3 is 11 residues. After removal of 0 bases from V and 15 bases from J, the junction contained 3 bases not matched to a gene. Germline values: CDR1 SGHNT, CDR2 YYREEE (reference sequence). The CDR3 here is CASSLGLAWFF. The CDR3 DNA sequence: TGTGCCAGCAGCTTGGGACTAGCTTGGTTCTTC.

Only a few counts were recorded for this clone. The chain recombines TRBV2 with TRBJ2-6; tentatively, D is TRBD2 (6 bases). Germline V gives CDR1 SNHLY, CDR2 FYNNEI. The CDR3 totals 16 residues. Trimming pared 7 bases from V and 0 bases from J, leaving 13 bases between. CDR3 in amino acids: CASTWQGLSGANVLTF. Here the CDR3 DNA reads TGTGCCAGCACCTGGCAGGGACTCTCTGGGGCCAACGTCCTGACTTTC.

V is TRBV5-1 and J is TRBJ2-7; TRBD1 matches 9 bases. V trimming: 3 bases; J trimming: 4 bases; junction bases outside the gene matches: 14. CDR1 is SGHRS, CDR2 YFSETQ, per germline. This CDR3 has 17 amino acids. The CDR3 loop reads CASSWASTGGQGYEQYF. The CDR3 DNA is TGCGCCAGCAGCTGGGCCTCAACAGGGGGCCAAGGATACGAGCAGTACTTC.

The genes are TRBV6-1 and TRBJ2-5; D might be TRBD2 (6 bases). Germline assignment: CDR1 MNHNS and CDR2 SASEGT. This CDR3 has 17 residues. Deletions cut 4 bases from V and 4 bases from J, with 22 bases between. CDR3 nucleotides: TGTGCCAGCAGTGTAGGAGGGGTTAGATTCGGGCGAGAGACCCAGTACTTC. Its translation is CASSVGGVRFGRETQYF.

This rearrangement joins TRBV5-8 to TRBJ2-1; 8 nucleotides line up with TRBD2. Per germline, CDR1 SGHTS and CDR2 YDEGEE. This CDR3 has 14 amino acids. V lost 3 bases, J lost 2 bases, and 1 base stayed unmatched. CDR3 sequence reads: CASSSGGPYNEQFF. In DNA, the CDR3 is TGTGCCAGCAGCTCGGGGGGGCCCTACAATGAGCAGTTCTTC.

V usage is TRBV11-2 and J usage is TRBJ2-3; perhaps TRBD1 as D (5 bases). CDR3 length equals 15 residues. The V gene's germline CDR1 is SGHAT and CDR2 FQNNGV. V was pared by 3 bases and J by 4 bases, with 14 bases between. The CDR3 spells CASSFQSRGADTQYF. CDR3 in DNA: TGTGCCAGCAGCTTCCAATCAAGGGGTGCAGATACGCAGTATTTT.

The rearrangement links TRBV18 to TRBJ2-1, with D perhaps TRBD2 (6 bases). Trimming stripped 0 bases from V and 0 bases from J, with 12 bases between. Looked up from germline, CDR1 is KGHSH and CDR2 is LQKENI. This CDR3 is built from 17 residues. This chain's CDR3 is CASSPPFGGSSYNEQFF. The CDR3 DNA follows: TGTGCCAGCTCACCACCGTTTGGAGGGAGCTCCTACAATGAGCAGTTCTTC.

This chain joins TRBV19 and TRBJ1-5, with D perhaps matching TRBD1 (5 bases). Germline values: CDR1 LNHDA, CDR2 SQIVND (reference sequence). The CDR3 extends over 14 amino acids. V was pared by 5 bases and J by 1 base, with 9 bases between. The DNA for the CDR3 is TGTGCCAGTAGTTTGGGGCTGAGCAATCAGCCCCAGCATTTT. It yields the protein CASSLGLSNQPQHF.

The chain carries TRBV5-1 and TRBJ1-2; possibly TRBD1 for D (6 bases). Trimming left V 4 bases short and J 6 bases short, with 10 bases between. This CDR3 has 12 residues. From germline, CDR1 is SGHRS and CDR2 YFSETQ. The CDR3 protein is CASSADRHGYTF. DNA of the CDR3: TGCGCCAGCAGCGCGGACAGACATGGCTACACCTTC.

This chain connects TRBV25-1 to TRBJ1-6; D call uncertain. Germline V gene sequence: CDR1 MGHDK, CDR2 SYGVNS. The CDR3 covers 13 residues. The V end lost 3 bases, the J end lost 6 bases, and 6 bases lay between the germline ends. In DNA form, the CDR3 reads TGTGCCAGCAGTGAGGGCACTAATTCACCCCTCCACTTT. This encodes CASSEGTNSPLHF.

The chain employs TRBV5-4 and TRBJ1-6, with D perhaps matching TRBD1 (5 bases). This CDR3 region has 17 residues. Germline CDR1 SGHNT, CDR2 YYREEE (reference sequence). Trimming cost V 4 bases and J 7 bases, with 21 bases left between them. CDR3 region: CASSLIPGGRGNSPLHF. The CDR3 DNA is TGTGCCAGCAGCCTAATCCCCGGGGGTCGAGGGAATTCACCCCTCCACTTT.

The chain is built from TRBV19 and TRBJ1-6, with 8 bases fitting TRBD1. Germline V lookup: CDR1 LNHDA, CDR2 SQIVND (reference sequence). The CDR3 runs 15 residues. With 5 bases clipped from V and 7 bases from J, the junction kept 7 bases outside the gene matches. As DNA, the CDR3 is TGTGCCAGTAGTCCCCAGGGGGCGAGGAATTCACCCCTCCACTTT. Encoded protein: CASSPQGARNSPLHF.

The chain recombines TRBV7-9 with TRBJ2-1; the D is unclear. The V end lost 7 bases, the J end lost 1 base, and 14 bases lay between the germline ends. The CDR3 is made up of 15 amino acids. Germline V lookup: CDR1 SEHNR, CDR2 FQNEAQ (reference sequence). The CDR3 here is CASILSLASYNEQFF. The CDR3 DNA is TGTGCCAGCATCCTTAGCCTGGCGTCCTACAATGAGCAGTTCTTC.